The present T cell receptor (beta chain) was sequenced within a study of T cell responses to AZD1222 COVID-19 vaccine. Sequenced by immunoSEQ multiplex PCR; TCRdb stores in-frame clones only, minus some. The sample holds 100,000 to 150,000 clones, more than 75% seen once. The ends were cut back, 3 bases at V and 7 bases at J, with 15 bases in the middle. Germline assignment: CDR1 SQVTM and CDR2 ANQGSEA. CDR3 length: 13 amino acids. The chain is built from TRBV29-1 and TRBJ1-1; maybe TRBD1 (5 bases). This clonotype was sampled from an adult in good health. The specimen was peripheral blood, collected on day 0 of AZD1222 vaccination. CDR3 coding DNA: TGCAGCGTTGAGCCCCGGACGGGGGTTGAAGCTTTCTTT. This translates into CSVEPRTGVEAFF.